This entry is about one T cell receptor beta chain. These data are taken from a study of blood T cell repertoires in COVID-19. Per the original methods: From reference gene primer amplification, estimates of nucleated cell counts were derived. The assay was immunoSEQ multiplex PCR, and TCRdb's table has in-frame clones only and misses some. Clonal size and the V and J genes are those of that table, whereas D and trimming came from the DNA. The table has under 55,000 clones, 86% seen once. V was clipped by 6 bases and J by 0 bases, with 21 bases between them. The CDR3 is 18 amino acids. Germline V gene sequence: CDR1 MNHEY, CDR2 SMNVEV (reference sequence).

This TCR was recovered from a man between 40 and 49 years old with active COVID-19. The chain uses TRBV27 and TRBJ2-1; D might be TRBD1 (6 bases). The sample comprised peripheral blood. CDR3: CASSFLSGTPSSYNEQFF. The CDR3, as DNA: TGTGCCAGCAGCTTTTTGTCTGGGACACCGAGCTCCTACAATGAGCAGTTCTTC.